Each of the 18 T cell receptor beta chains below was sequenced from the same sample in a study of blood T cells in healthy people across ages. The use of a sample-barcoded 5' primer and a J-beta primer mix characterized a second PCR of about 6 to 12 cycles. TCRdb re-called the 5' RACE reads with MiXCR, one entry per CDR3 protein. The data show roughly 900,000 distinct CDR3 sequences, less than 35% seen once. Sequenced sample: blood. These receptors all come from a woman at least 80 years old in good health.

This clonotype occurred a few times. The chain employs TRBV7-2 and TRBJ1-5, with D unresolved. Germline CDR1 and CDR2: SGHTA and FQGNSA. The germline V and J ends were trimmed by 5 bases and 3 bases, with 8 bases remaining between them. The CDR3 has 13 residues. The CDR3: CASSPRNNQPQHF. The CDR3 bases are TGTGCCAGCAGCCCCCGAAACAATCAGCCCCAGCATTTT.

This clonotype was seen many times. V gene TRBV29-1 combines with J gene TRBJ1-1, with D possibly matching TRBD1 (6 bases). V lost 5 bases and J 0 bases, leaving 13 bases between the germline ends. CDR3 length: 14 amino acids. Germline V gene lookup returns CDR1 SQVTM and CDR2 ANQGSEA. The CDR3 protein is CSVREGGMNTEAFF. The CDR3 nucleotides read TGCAGCGTTAGGGAAGGGGGTATGAACACTGAAGCTTTCTTT.

This clonotype was recorded a few times. The chain joins TRBV30 to TRBJ2-3; 15 bases map to TRBD2. This CDR3 has 19 residues. Trimming at V came to 0 bases and at J to 3 bases, leaving 10 bases not matched to a gene. In germline, CDR1 is GTSNPN, CDR2 SVGIG (reference sequence). The CDR3 loop reads CAWSVGRTSGGERTDTQYF. CDR3 DNA: TGTGCCTGGAGTGTAGGTCGGACTAGCGGGGGGGAAAGAACAGATACGCAGTATTTT.

The chain has TRBV20-1 and TRBJ2-7; 8 positions agree with TRBD2. V gave up 5 bases and J gave up 9 bases; unmatched junction bases: 9. The CDR3 is 12 residues long. The germline gives CDR1 DFQATT, CDR2 SNEGSKA (reference sequence). This chain's CDR3 is CSALREGLGQYF. The CDR3 nucleotides are TGCAGTGCTCTCCGGGAGGGCCTCGGGCAGTACTTC.

In its sample, this clonotype was seen many times. The rearrangement joins TRBV7-2 to TRBJ1-1; D might be TRBD1 (5 bases). The CDR3 sequence is 18 residues long. The ends were cut back, 2 bases at V and 1 base at J, with 20 bases in the middle. Germline lookup yields CDR1 SGHTA and CDR2 FQGNSA. As DNA, the CDR3 is TGTGCCAGCAGCTTAAAGGGTCGGGTCTGGGGGGAGAACACTGAAGCTTTCTTT. Amino acids: CASSLKGRVWGENTEAFF.

This clonotype was counted between two and nine times. V is TRBV12-3 or TRBV12-4 and J is TRBJ1-1, with a tentative D call TRBD1 (6 bases). Trimming left V 4 bases short and J 13 bases short, with 19 bases between. This CDR3 is built from 13 residues. The DNA for the CDR3 is TGTGCCAGCAGTTCAGGGGTAACCGGGGGCGGTTTCTTT. Its protein product is CASSSGVTGGGFF.

This chain joins TRBV5-1 and TRBJ2-3; D gene ambiguous. The CDR3 is 12 amino acids. Trimming took 5 bases from V and 5 from J, leaving 9 bases between them. Germline CDR1 is SGHRS and CDR2 is YFSETQ. CDR3 sequence reads: CASRLFGDTQYF. The CDR3 DNA sequence: TGCGCCAGCAGGCTTTTCGGAGATACGCAGTATTTT.

A word on this clonotype: Just one base apart from a much larger clone, this may be a read error. The chain carries TRBV5-1 and TRBJ2-5, with D possibly being TRBD2 (5 bases). Germline values: CDR1 SGHRS, CDR2 YFSETQ. The V end was cut by 4 bases, the J end by 4 bases, with 17 bases between. This CDR3 is built from 15 residues. CDR3 sequence: CASSQKGSAGETQYF. The DNA of the CDR3 is TGCGCCAGCAGCCAAAAGGGATCCGCGGGAGAGACCCAGTACTTC. The entire variable domain, with the rest obtained from reference TRBV5-1 and TRBJ2-5, is as follows: KAGVTQTPRYLIKTRGQQVTLSCSPISGHRSVSWYQQTPGQGLQFLFEYFSETQRNKGNFPGRFSGRQFSNSRSEMNVSTLELGDSALYLCASSQKGSAGETQYFGPGTRLLVL.

This clonotype was seen only a few times. V and J are TRBV12-3 or TRBV12-4 and TRBJ1-6; D is perhaps TRBD1 (5 bases). The CDR3 is 18 residues long. V lost 8 bases and J lost 0, with 20 bases in between. CDR3 nucleotide sequence: TGTGCCAGCCAAAGGAGGGGACTTATGAGCTCCTATAATTCACCCCTCCACTTT. Amino acid sequence: CASQRRGLMSSYNSPLHF.

Ten or more counts support this clonotype. The V call is TRBV15, the J call TRBJ2-5; TRBD2 matches at 7 bases. The CDR3 has 13 residues. Germline V gives CDR1 LNHNV, CDR2 YYDKDF (reference sequence). The junction had 0 bases not matched to a gene; V was cut back by 2 bases and J by 3 bases. The CDR3 DNA is TGTGCCACCAGCAGACGGGGGGAAGAGACCCAGTACTTC. Its translation is CATSRRGEETQYF.

In this sample, this clonotype turned up a few times. A much larger clone lies one base from this, so it may be a read error. The genes are TRBV7-6 and TRBJ2-5, with 13 bases matching TRBD2. This CDR3 contains 18 residues. Germline values: CDR1 SGHVS, CDR2 FNYEAQ. CDR3 in DNA: TGTACCAGCAGCTTAGCGAGGACTAGCGGGGGCATCCAAGAGACCCAGTACTTC. Amino acid sequence: CTSSLARTSGGIQETQYF.

Many counts were recorded for this clonotype. This chain links TRBV6-1 with TRBJ2-4; D possibly matches TRBD1 or TRBD2 (5 bases each). V shed 8 bases and J shed 3 bases, with 20 bases lying between them. The germline V gene encodes CDR1 MNHNS and CDR2 SASEGT. The CDR3 sequence is 16 residues long. In nucleotides, the CDR3 is TGTGCCAGCGGATCCCGGGACGCAATGGGCAAAAACATTCAGTACTTC. The encoded protein is CASGSRDAMGKNIQYF.

This clonotype was detected once. The CDR3 region has the DNA TGTGCCAGCAGCGCGTCGTCGGGGGCAGGTCAGCCCCAGCATTTT. As protein: CASSASSGAGQPQHF. The chain uses TRBV3-1 and TRBJ1-5; D is possibly TRBD1 (6 bases). In germline, CDR1 is LGHDT, CDR2 YNNKEL (reference sequence). V lost 5 bases and J 6 bases, leaving 17 bases between the germline ends. There are 15 residues in the CDR3.

This chain links TRBV14 with TRBJ1-1; maybe TRBD1 (5 bases). The CDR3 totals 14 residues. The V end was cut by 1 base, the J end by 2 bases, with 8 bases between. Germline V lookup: CDR1 SGHDN, CDR2 FVKESK. This CDR3 reads CASSQARANTEAFF. DNA of the CDR3: TGTGCCAGCAGCCAAGCCAGGGCAAACACTGAAGCTTTCTTT.

Written as DNA, the CDR3 is TGTGCCAGCAGGAATACCTATGGCTACACCTTC. As protein: CASRNTYGYTF. The V gene is TRBV6-6, the J gene TRBJ1-2; D gene ambiguous. The CDR3 consists of 11 residues. Germline V gene data show CDR1 as MNHNY and CDR2 as SVGAGI (reference sequence). Between the trimmed V and J ends, which lost 6 bases and 4 bases, there was a span of 6 bases.

This clonotype was detected ten times or more. The chain joins TRBV9 to TRBJ2-1, with D possibly being TRBD1 or TRBD2 (5 bases each). Germline assignment: CDR1 SGDLS and CDR2 YYNGEE. CDR3 length equals 16 residues. Trimming removed 0 bases at V and 9 bases at J, with 19 bases between. The CDR3 here is CASSVGPGTRELEQFF. The CDR3 DNA reads as TGTGCCAGCAGCGTAGGCCCGGGAACCAGGGAACTTGAGCAGTTCTTC.

The J gene is TRBJ1-2, the V gene TRBV2, with 11 positions matching TRBD1. The germline V gene encodes CDR1 SNHLY and CDR2 FYNNEI. The CDR3 is made up of 15 amino acids. V shed 6 bases, J shed 0 bases, and the junction held 3 bases outside the gene matches. In nucleotides, the CDR3 is TGTGCCAGCAGGGACAGGGGGCTATCTAACTATGGCTACACCTTC. This codes for CASRDRGLSNYGYTF. Full variable domain (rest looked up from reference TRBV2 and TRBJ1-2): EPEVTQTPSHQVTQMGQEVILRCVPISNHLYFYWYRQILGQKVEFLVSFYNNEISEKSEIFDDQFSVERPDGSNFTLKIRSTKLEDSAMYFCASRDRGLSNYGYTFGSGTRLTVV.

This clonotype was seen ten or more times. V is TRBV29-1 and J is TRBJ2-7; TRBD1 matches at 7 bases. The CDR3 is made up of 13 amino acids. Germline V gene data show CDR1 as SQVTM and CDR2 as ANQGSEA. Trimming removed 3 bases from V and 1 base from J; junction bases left unmatched: 3. CDR3 residues: CSVDQGVSYEQYF. CDR3 bases: TGCAGCGTTGATCAGGGGGTATCCTACGAGCAGTACTTC.